One and the same sample provided the 21 T cell receptor beta chains below, sequenced in a study of blood T cell repertoires in COVID-19. Clones were sequenced by immunoSEQ multiplex PCR, and TCRdb holds only the in-frame ones, with some missing. Here the sample spans over 45,000 clones, 70% to 90% being singletons. The sequenced sample was peripheral blood. Receptors originate from a woman older than 75 with acute or convalescent COVID-19.

Only a few counts were recorded for this clone. The rearrangement links TRBV7-8 to TRBJ1-5; tentative D call: TRBD1 (6 bases). CDR1 and CDR2 (germline): SGHVS, FQNEAQ. With 5 bases removed from V and 5 bases from J, the gap between germline ends came to 13 bases. CDR3 length: 14 residues. The CDR3 loop reads CASSKQGRDQPQHF. The CDR3 DNA reads as TGTGCCAGCAGCAAACAGGGAAGAGATCAGCCCCAGCATTTT.

The chain employs TRBV6-5 and TRBJ1-2; unclear D gene. This CDR3 spans 13 amino acids. With 6 bases removed from V and 7 bases from J, the gap between germline ends came to 15 bases. CDR1 and CDR2 (germline): MNHEY, SVGAGI. CDR3 coding DNA: TGTGCCAGCAGGGCACCGTCCGACTTTGGCTACACCTTC. It yields the protein CASRAPSDFGYTF.

The chain couples TRBV20-1 to TRBJ1-5; 7 bases fit TRBD1. After removal of 3 bases from V and 0 bases from J, the junction contained 14 bases not matched to a gene. The CDR3 covers 18 residues. Germline CDR1 DFQATT, CDR2 SNEGSKA (reference sequence). The CDR3, as DNA: TGCAGTGCTAGTTCCGAGGGGACAGTGGCTTATAGCAATCAGCCCCAGCATTTT. It encodes CSASSEGTVAYSNQPQHF.

V usage is TRBV7-2 and J usage is TRBJ1-2; D unclear. Trimming left V 1 base short and J 6 bases short, with 15 bases between. This CDR3 has 15 residues. Germline CDR1 and CDR2: SGHTA and FQGNSA. The CDR3 spells CASSLGSTAGNGYTF. CDR3 coding DNA: TGTGCCAGCAGCTTAGGTAGTACAGCTGGCAATGGCTACACCTTC.

The gene calls are TRBV7-9 and TRBJ2-1, with 12 bases matching TRBD2. The germline CDR1 and CDR2 sequences are SEHNR and FQNEAQ (reference sequence). The J segment lost 6 bases and the V segment lost 0 bases, leaving 0 bases of the junction unmatched. This CDR3 comprises 15 residues. CDR3 bases: TGTGCCAGCAGCTTAGCACTAGCGGGGGGCAATGAGCAGTTCTTC. Residues: CASSLALAGGNEQFF.

The genes are TRBV27 and TRBJ1-2, with 9 bases that match TRBD1. CDR3 length equals 14 residues. V gave up 4 bases and J gave up 7 bases; unmatched junction bases: 7. CDR1 and CDR2 (germline): MNHEY, SMNVEV (reference sequence). CDR3 in amino acids: CASSSTGGAGGYTF. CDR3 DNA sequence: TGTGCCAGCAGTTCTACAGGGGGCGCAGGTGGCTACACCTTC.

The chain is built from TRBV15 and TRBJ2-1; 10 nucleotides match TRBD2. V lost 1 base, J lost 8 bases, and 8 bases stayed unmatched. Germline CDR1 reads LNHNV; CDR2 reads YYDKDF (reference sequence). The CDR3 runs to 16 residues. The CDR3 DNA reads as TGTGCCACCAGCAGAGGGGCCCAGCGGGGGGGCGATGAGCAGTTCTTC. Residues: CATSRGAQRGGDEQFF.

This clone has just a few counts. The rearrangement joins TRBV29-1 to TRBJ2-7; D uncertain. Between the trimmed V and J ends, which lost 4 bases and 0 bases, there was a span of 10 bases. The CDR3 has 13 residues. CDR1 SQVTM and CDR2 ANQGSEA come from the germline V gene. The CDR3 sequence is CSVGRLGSYEQYF. CDR3 sequence (DNA): TGCAGCGTTGGGCGGCTCGGCTCCTACGAGCAGTACTTC.

The chain joins TRBV7-9 to TRBJ1-1, with TRBD1 as a possible D gene (5 bases). Germline values: CDR1 SEHNR, CDR2 FQNEAQ (reference sequence). Deletions cut 8 bases from V and 1 base from J, with 17 bases between. The CDR3 runs 15 residues. The CDR3 loop is CASRNWGVGNTEAFF. DNA for the CDR3: TGTGCCAGCCGAAATTGGGGGGTCGGGAACACTGAAGCTTTCTTT.

This rearrangement joins TRBV5-1 to TRBJ2-1; TRBD2 might be the D (5 bases). Germline values: CDR1 SGHRS, CDR2 YFSETQ. V was clipped by 0 bases and J by 4 bases, with 11 bases between them. CDR3 length equals 15 residues. The DNA of the CDR3 is TGCGCCAGCAGCTTGGAAGGCGGGCTGTACAATGAGCAGTTCTTC. This translates into CASSLEGGLYNEQFF.

The rearrangement uses TRBV3-1 (or the pseudogene TRBV3-2) and TRBJ1-3; no reliable D call. Germline lookup yields CDR1 LGHDT and CDR2 YNNKEL (reference sequence). Trimming removed 1 base from V and 7 bases from J, with 17 bases in between. The CDR3 sequence is 16 residues long. CDR3 nucleotide sequence: TGTGCCAGCAGCCAAGGGGCAGGATCATTAAGGAACACCATATATTTT. Translating it yields CASSQGAGSLRNTIYF.

The V call is TRBV11-2, the J call TRBJ2-5; unclear D gene. V lost 5 bases, J lost 4 bases, and 5 bases lay in between. The CDR3 sequence is 11 residues long. The V gene's germline CDR1 is SGHAT and CDR2 FQNNGV. The CDR3 sequence: CASSLGETQYF. CDR3 in DNA: TGTGCCAGCAGCCTCGGAGAGACCCAGTACTTC.

The chain links TRBV28 to TRBJ2-6; D is undetermined. V gave up 4 bases and J gave up 0 bases, with 7 bases separating them. The CDR3 has 15 amino acids. CDR1 is MDHEN and CDR2 is SYDVKM in the germline V gene. CDR3 sequence: CASSSTGSGANVLTF. The CDR3 DNA is TGTGCCAGCAGTTCCACGGGCTCTGGGGCCAACGTCCTGACTTTC. The complete variable domain, with remaining parts taken from reference TRBV28 and TRBJ2-6, reads DVKVTQSSRYLVKRTGEKVFLECVQDMDHENMFWYRQDPGLGLRLIYFSYDVKMKEKGDIPEGYSVSREKKERFSLILESASTNQTSMYLCASSSTGSGANVLTFGAGSRLTVL.

V usage is TRBV27 and J usage is TRBJ1-1; D possibly corresponds to TRBD1 (5 bases). V lost 0 bases, J lost 5 bases, and 13 bases lay in between. This CDR3 contains 15 residues. From germline, CDR1 is MNHEY and CDR2 SMNVEV (reference sequence). CDR3 in DNA: TGTGCCAGCAGTTTATCGTACCAGGGTGTGACTGAAGCTTTCTTT. Amino acids: CASSLSYQGVTEAFF.

The chain uses TRBV21-1 and TRBJ2-7; the table gives TRBD1 as D, unverified against the DNA. TRBV21-1 is assigned pseudogene status. This CDR3 comprises 14 residues. The CDR3 protein is CASSKRDRAYEQYF. DNA for the CDR3: TGTGCCAGCAGCAAGAGGGACAGGGCCTACGAGCAGTACTTC.

The gene calls are TRBV4-1 and TRBJ2-3; no definite D call. There are 15 residues in the CDR3. V was trimmed by 3 bases and J by 2 bases, leaving 12 bases between them. Germline loops: CDR1 MGHRA, CDR2 YSYEKL. This chain's CDR3 is CASSHPDLVTDTQYF. CDR3 sequence (DNA): TGCGCCAGCAGCCACCCAGACTTGGTCACAGATACGCAGTATTTT.

The rearrangement joins TRBV5-6 to TRBJ2-5, with D possibly being TRBD1 (7 bases). The germline V gene has CDR1 SGHDT and CDR2 YYEEEE. Trimming cost V 1 base and J 5 bases, with 21 bases left between them. The CDR3 length is 17 residues. The CDR3 is CASSLLTGWRDVETQYF. The CDR3 DNA is TGTGCCAGCAGCTTGCTGACAGGGTGGAGGGATGTGGAGACCCAGTACTTC. Using reference TRBV5-6 and TRBJ2-5 for the parts outside the CDR3, the full variable domain is DAGVTQSPTHLIKTRGQQVTLRCSPKSGHDTVSWYQQALGQGPQFIFQYYEEEERQRGNFPDRFSGHQFPNYSSELNVNALLLGDSALYLCASSLLTGWRDVETQYFGPGTRLLVL.

This chain uses TRBV5-1 with TRBJ2-1; TRBD2 aligns across 13 bases. V dropped 4 bases and J dropped 8; count of bases not matched to a gene: 9. Germline V gene sequence: CDR1 SGHRS, CDR2 YFSETQ. The CDR3 loop spans 16 amino acids. CDR3 sequence reads: CASSQEGLAGVDEQFF. CDR3 sequence (DNA): TGCGCCAGCAGCCAAGAAGGACTAGCGGGAGTCGATGAGCAGTTCTTC.

In DNA, the CDR3 is TGTGCCAGCAGCCCTCAGGGGGCACGAGGCTACACCTTC. Translated, it gives CASSPQGARGYTF. The chain combines TRBV7-9 with TRBJ1-2; TRBD1 matches at 8 bases. Losses at the gene ends were 5 bases for V and 8 bases for J; bases not matched to a gene: 7. The CDR3 sequence is 13 residues long. Germline V CDR1 and CDR2: SEHNR, FQNEAQ (reference sequence).

The chain carries TRBV7-2 and TRBJ1-2; D is unclear. Germline V gives CDR1 SGHTA, CDR2 FQGNSA. V was clipped by 2 bases and J by 5 bases, with 6 bases between them. This CDR3 has 12 amino acids. The CDR3 spells CASSLSGYGYTF. Written as DNA, the CDR3 is TGTGCCAGCAGCTTAAGCGGTTATGGCTACACCTTC.

The V and J genes are TRBV9 and TRBJ2-1, with TRBD1 identical over 7 bases. The CDR3 extends over 13 amino acids. The V segment lost 1 base and the J segment 8 bases; nucleotides outside the gene matches: 3. Germline V gene data show CDR1 as SGDLS and CDR2 as YYNGEE. DNA of the CDR3: TGTGCCAGCAGCGTAAGCACAGGGGATGAGCAGTTCTTC. Translated: CASSVSTGDEQFF.